Listed below are T cell receptor beta chains from one sample, sequenced in a study of T cell changes during pregnancy in multiple sclerosis. Using immunoSEQ multiplex PCR, the repertoire was profiled, and TCRdb retains in-frame clones only, with some absent. The sample lists around 100,000 clones; roughly nine tenths were seen once. Sequencing used peripheral blood, obtained after pregnancy. All receptors come from a female donor with multiple sclerosis, enrolled in a pregnancy study. CDR3s include the opening cysteine and the closing phenylalanine or tryptophan. D genes are given only for firm matches. Clone size is given for some rows only: seen once, a few or many times, or a class if the clone is expanded.

V gene	J gene	clone size	D gene	CDR3 DNA	CDR3 protein
TRBV10-3	TRBJ2-1	-	-	TGTGCCATCAGTGACCCGCCGGATGAGCAGTTCTTC	CAISDPPDEQFF
TRBV28	TRBJ1-5	-	-	TGTGCCAGCAGTTTCGGGCAGGGGACGATCAATCAGCCCCAGCATTTT	CASSFGQGTINQPQHF
TRBV30	TRBJ2-1	-	-	TGTGCCTGGAGCGGGAGTTCCTACAATGAGCAGTTCTTC	CAWSGSSYNEQFF
TRBV6-1	TRBJ2-7	-	-	TGTGCCAGCAGTAAACTTTTTTACGAGCAGTACTTC	CASSKLFYEQYF
TRBV7-2	TRBJ2-7	-	TRBD1	TGTGCCAGCAGCGCACAGGGGTACGAGCAGTACTTC	CASSAQGYEQYF
TRBV5-1	TRBJ2-7	once	TRBD1	TGCGCCAGCAGCTCCTCCGGGACAGGGGACTACGAGCAGTACTTC	CASSSSGTGDYEQYF
TRBV5-1	TRBJ2-4	-	TRBD2	TGCGCCAGCAGCTCCCTGGAGATAGCGGGCCCTCTAGCCAAAAACATTCAGTACTTC	CASSSLEIAGPLAKNIQYF
TRBV27	TRBJ1-2	-	-	TGTGCCAGCAGGGGGACACTCACCTGGAGTTACACCTTC	CASRGTLTWSYTF
TRBV6-5	TRBJ2-7	-	-	TGTGCCAGCAGTTACTCTGACAGGTCCTCAGGCGAGCAGTACTTC	CASSYSDRSSGEQYF
TRBV29-1	TRBJ2-1	once	TRBD2	TGCAGCGTGACTAGCGGGAGGGCCAAGGGCTACAATGAGCAGTTCTTC	CSVTSGRAKGYNEQFF
TRBV7-9	TRBJ1-6	once	TRBD1	TGTGCCAGCAGCTTCTCCGGGACAGGGATCAATTCACCCCTCCACTTT	CASSFSGTGINSPLHF
TRBV5-1	TRBJ2-7	-	TRBD1	TGCGCCAGCAGGGGAGGAGGGACAGGGTTTTCCTACGAGCAGTACTTC	CASRGGGTGFSYEQYF
TRBV4-1	TRBJ2-7	-	-	TGCGCCAGCAGCCAAGACGGCACGGGCTCCTACGAGCAGTACTTC	CASSQDGTGSYEQYF
TRBV5-5	TRBJ2-7	-	TRBD1	TGTGCCAGCAGCTTTTCCTGGACAGGGGGCGACGAGCAGTACTTC	CASSFSWTGGDEQYF
TRBV7-2	TRBJ2-1	-	-	TGTGCCAGCAGCTTAGGACTCGGACTGGTCTACAATGAGCAGTTCTTC	CASSLGLGLVYNEQFF
TRBV30	TRBJ2-7	many	TRBD1	TGTGCCTGGAGTGTAGGACAGGGGATGGACGAGCAGTACTTC	CAWSVGQGMDEQYF
TRBV6-5	TRBJ1-5	-	-	TGTGCCAGCAGTTACTCAAGCGGCCCGAGCAATCAGCCCCAGCATTTT	CASSYSSGPSNQPQHF
TRBV6-6	TRBJ2-1	-	TRBD1	TGTGCCAGCACGGGGGACAGGGTATCGTGGGAGCAGTTCTTC	CASTGDRVSWEQFF
TRBV9	TRBJ1-3	-	-	TGTGCCAGCAGCACAGTTTCCTCTGGAAACACCATATATTTT	CASSTVSSGNTIYF
TRBV15	TRBJ2-7	-	-	TGTGCCACCAGCAGAGACAATCTTAGCGAGCAGTACTTC	CATSRDNLSEQYF
TRBV6-1	TRBJ2-7	once	TRBD2	TGTGCCAGCAGTGAAATCACTAGCGGGAGGTACGAGCAGTACTTC	CASSEITSGRYEQYF
TRBV29-1	TRBJ2-2	-	-	TGCAGCTTCACTTCAGGGCCCGGGGAGCTGTTTTTT	CSFTSGPGELFF
TRBV19	TRBJ1-1	-	-	TGTGCCTGCCAGATGAACACTGAAGCTTTCTTT	CACQMNTEAFF